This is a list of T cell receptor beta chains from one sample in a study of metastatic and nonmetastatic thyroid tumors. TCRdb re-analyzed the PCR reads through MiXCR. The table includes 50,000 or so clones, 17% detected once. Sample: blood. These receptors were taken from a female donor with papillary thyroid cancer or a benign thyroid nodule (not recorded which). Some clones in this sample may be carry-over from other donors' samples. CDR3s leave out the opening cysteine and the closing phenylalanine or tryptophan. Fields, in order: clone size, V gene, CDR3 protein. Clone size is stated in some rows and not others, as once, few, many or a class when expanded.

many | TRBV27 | ASSLVWWQGEQY
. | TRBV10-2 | ASIVGNYCYT
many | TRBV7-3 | ASSPQWNTEAF
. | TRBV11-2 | ASSPGTTYQYGYT
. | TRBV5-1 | SSSPDREASTVLGDEQY
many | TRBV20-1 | SAILGTSGNNEQF
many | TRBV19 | ASRANEKLF
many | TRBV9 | ASSFRQGGTGELF
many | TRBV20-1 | SAGGGQAENYGYT
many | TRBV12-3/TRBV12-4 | ASSSDRYNEQF
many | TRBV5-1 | ASRDNTPYNEQF
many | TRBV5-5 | ASSLWSDGNTIY
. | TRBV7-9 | ASSFARGGDGYT
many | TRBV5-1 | ASSLGAVNTGELF
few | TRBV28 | ASSLLFGGARNQNQH
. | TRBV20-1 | SARGSIGSQPTDTQY
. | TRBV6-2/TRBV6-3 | AIIYFRYGQGAGHEQY
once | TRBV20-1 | SASRGLNEAF
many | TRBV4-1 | ASSQDIPGTGNYEQY
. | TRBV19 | SSSIVWTSYFNEQF
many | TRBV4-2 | ASRGNRGGSYNEQF
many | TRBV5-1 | ASSLRGGYNEQF
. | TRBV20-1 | SATVSQD
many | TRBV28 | ASSLGTSGNTGELF
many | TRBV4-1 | ASSQTGTGANVLT